This is a list of T cell receptor beta chains from one sample in a study of CD8+ T cells in alopecia areata. The assay was immunoSEQ multiplex PCR, and TCRdb's table has in-frame clones only and misses some. The table lists approximately 99,000 clones, 59% of them singletons, with approximately 22% in the top ten. Sequencing used CD8+ T cells sorted from blood. The receptor set was obtained from a human donor in good health. Both conserved end residues are part of each CDR3. Each record gives: clone size, V gene, D gene, J gene, CDR3 protein, CDR3 DNA. The D gene is left open where the match is weak. Size tells how often a clone was seen (once, few, many) or the class of an expanded clone, and some rows leave it out.

abundance: NA
v_gene: TRBV19
d_gene: NA
j_gene: TRBJ2-1
CDR3aa: CASSLYSYNEQFF
CDR3nt: TGTGCCAGTAGCCTGTACTCCTACAATGAGCAGTTCTTC

abundance: many
v_gene: TRBV15
d_gene: TRBD1
j_gene: TRBJ2-5
CDR3aa: CATSRDGTEETQYF
CDR3nt: TGTGCCACCAGCAGAGACGGGACAGAAGAGACCCAGTACTTC

abundance: NA
v_gene: TRBV28
d_gene: TRBD1
j_gene: TRBJ1-1
CDR3aa: CASSRQGNTEAFF
CDR3nt: TGTGCCAGCAGCAGACAGGGGAACACTGAAGCTTTCTTT

abundance: NA
v_gene: TRBV7-6
d_gene: NA
j_gene: TRBJ2-1
CDR3aa: CASSLGGSYNEQFF
CDR3nt: TGTGCCAGCAGCTTAGGAGGGTCCTACAATGAGCAGTTCTTC

abundance: NA
v_gene: TRBV19
d_gene: TRBD1
j_gene: TRBJ1-1
CDR3aa: CASSMTGLGDTEAFF
CDR3nt: TGTGCCAGTAGTATGACAGGGCTAGGGGACACTGAAGCTTTCTTT

abundance: NA
v_gene: TRBV29-1
d_gene: NA
j_gene: TRBJ2-3
CDR3aa: CSVRNGYLSRDTQYF
CDR3nt: TGCAGCGTGCGTAATGGGTACCTGTCGAGGGATACGCAGTATTTT

abundance: NA
v_gene: TRBV29-1
d_gene: TRBD1
j_gene: TRBJ1-2
CDR3aa: CSVEEGDRRYGYTF
CDR3nt: TGCAGCGTTGAAGAGGGGGACAGGCGCTATGGCTACACCTTC

abundance: NA
v_gene: TRBV11-1
d_gene: NA
j_gene: TRBJ2-5
CDR3aa: CASSLRGGLQETQYF
CDR3nt: TGTGCCAGCAGCTTAAGAGGCGGACTGCAAGAGACCCAGTACTTC

abundance: NA
v_gene: TRBV19
d_gene: NA
j_gene: TRBJ2-6
CDR3aa: CAIPWSSHGGPSGANVLTF
CDR3nt: TGTGCCATCCCCTGGTCATCGCACGGGGGCCCCTCTGGGGCCAACGTCCTGACTTTC

abundance: many
v_gene: TRBV6-4
d_gene: TRBD2
j_gene: TRBJ2-1
CDR3aa: CASSVTGLAGYNEQFF
CDR3nt: TGTGCCAGCAGCGTCACTGGACTAGCGGGCTACAATGAGCAGTTCTTC

abundance: NA
v_gene: TRBV30
d_gene: NA
j_gene: TRBJ2-2
CDR3aa: CAWSGVDTGELFF
CDR3nt: TGTGCCTGGAGTGGGGTTGACACCGGGGAGCTGTTTTTT

abundance: once
v_gene: TRBV7-2
d_gene: NA
j_gene: TRBJ2-7
CDR3aa: CASSPSPGQRGLSYEQYF
CDR3nt: TGTGCCAGCAGCCCGTCTCCGGGACAGCGGGGCCTATCCTACGAGCAGTACTTC

abundance: NA
v_gene: TRBV6-1
d_gene: TRBD2
j_gene: TRBJ2-7
CDR3aa: CASSFSGVYEQYF
CDR3nt: TGTGCCAGCAGTTTTAGCGGGGTCTACGAGCAGTACTTC

abundance: few
v_gene: TRBV28
d_gene: NA
j_gene: TRBJ1-2
CDR3aa: CASSLGTGYGYTF
CDR3nt: TGTGCCAGCAGTCTAGGAACAGGATATGGCTACACCTTC

abundance: NA
v_gene: TRBV7-6
d_gene: NA
j_gene: TRBJ2-1
CDR3aa: CASSLATAGTAEFF
CDR3nt: TGTGCCAGCAGCTTAGCCACGGCCGGGACGGCCGAGTTCTTC

abundance: few
v_gene: TRBV2
d_gene: TRBD2
j_gene: TRBJ2-3
CDR3aa: CASLGGTKRTDTQYF
CDR3nt: TGTGCCAGCTTGGGCGGGACTAAACGCACAGATACGCAGTATTTT

abundance: few
v_gene: TRBV28
d_gene: NA
j_gene: TRBJ2-1
CDR3aa: CASSDLGSAGFTGEQFF
CDR3nt: TGTGCCAGCAGTGACCTCGGTAGTGCGGGGTTCACAGGTGAGCAGTTCTTC

abundance: NA
v_gene: TRBV27
d_gene: NA
j_gene: TRBJ2-7
CDR3aa: CASSLASSYEQYF
CDR3nt: TGTGCCAGCAGTTTGGCCAGCTCCTACGAGCAGTACTTC

abundance: NA
v_gene: TRBV2
d_gene: NA
j_gene: TRBJ1-5
CDR3aa: CASSEIGRKPQHF
CDR3nt: TGTGCCAGCAGTGAAATCGGTAGGAAGCCCCAGCATTTT

abundance: NA
v_gene: TRBV2
d_gene: TRBD1
j_gene: TRBJ1-2
CDR3aa: CASNPGDREDGYTF
CDR3nt: TGTGCCAGCAATCCTGGGGACAGGGAAGATGGCTACACCTTC

abundance: NA
v_gene: TRBV4-1
d_gene: TRBD1
j_gene: TRBJ1-2
CDR3aa: CASSQERGRSYGYTF
CDR3nt: TGCGCCAGCAGCCAAGAAAGGGGGCGTAGCTATGGCTACACCTTC

abundance: NA
v_gene: TRBV27
d_gene: NA
j_gene: TRBJ2-7
CDR3aa: CASSWSRSQSYEQYF
CDR3nt: TGTGCCAGCAGTTGGTCCCGTTCGCAGTCCTACGAGCAGTACTTC

abundance: NA
v_gene: TRBV5-6
d_gene: TRBD1
j_gene: TRBJ1-6
CDR3aa: CASSEIQGANSPLHF
CDR3nt: TGTGCCAGCAGTGAAATACAGGGGGCGAATTCACCCCTCCACTTT

abundance: NA
v_gene: TRBV5-4
d_gene: NA
j_gene: TRBJ1-1
CDR3aa: CASSFRGNTEAFF
CDR3nt: TGTGCCAGCAGCTTTAGGGGAAACACTGAAGCTTTCTTT

abundance: NA
v_gene: TRBV13
d_gene: TRBD2
j_gene: TRBJ2-2
CDR3aa: CASSDRGLEANTGELFF
CDR3nt: TGTGCCAGCAGCGACCGGGGACTAGAGGCGAACACCGGGGAGCTGTTTTTT

abundance: NA
v_gene: TRBV9
d_gene: NA
j_gene: TRBJ2-3
CDR3aa: CASSSRQARDRTDTQYF
CDR3nt: TGTGCCAGCAGTTCGAGACAGGCCCGGGACCGCACAGATACGCAGTATTTT

abundance: few
v_gene: TRBV5-6
d_gene: NA
j_gene: TRBJ1-4
CDR3aa: CASSFIATNEKLFF
CDR3nt: TGTGCCAGCAGCTTTATCGCAACTAATGAAAAACTGTTTTTT

abundance: NA
v_gene: TRBV28
d_gene: NA
j_gene: TRBJ2-5
CDR3aa: CASSPRLRQETQYF
CDR3nt: TGTGCCAGCAGTCCCCGGCTCCGGCAAGAGACCCAGTACTTC

abundance: NA
v_gene: TRBV29-1
d_gene: NA
j_gene: TRBJ2-7
CDR3aa: CSVELKEVQPYEQYF
CDR3nt: TGCAGCGTTGAACTTAAGGAGGTGCAGCCCTACGAGCAGTACTTC

abundance: NA
v_gene: TRBV9
d_gene: NA
j_gene: TRBJ1-5
CDR3aa: CASSVAPGGNQPQHF
CDR3nt: TGTGCCAGCAGCGTAGCTCCAGGGGGCAATCAGCCCCAGCATTTT

abundance: NA
v_gene: TRBV27
d_gene: TRBD2
j_gene: TRBJ2-7
CDR3aa: CASSRSGGSSYEQYF
CDR3nt: TGTGCCAGCAGTCGTAGCGGGGGAAGCTCCTACGAGCAGTACTTC

abundance: NA
v_gene: TRBV29-1
d_gene: TRBD2
j_gene: TRBJ2-5
CDR3aa: CSVDRPGLAGGRQETQYF
CDR3nt: TGCAGCGTTGATCGTCCGGGACTAGCGGGGGGACGACAAGAGACCCAGTACTTC

abundance: NA
v_gene: TRBV2
d_gene: NA
j_gene: TRBJ1-2
CDR3aa: CASSRNYGYTF
CDR3nt: TGTGCCAGCAGTCGGAACTATGGCTACACCTTC

abundance: once
v_gene: TRBV15
d_gene: NA
j_gene: TRBJ2-1
CDR3aa: CATSTSGESNEQFF
CDR3nt: TGTGCCACCAGCACCTCGGGGGAATCCAATGAGCAGTTCTTC

abundance: NA
v_gene: TRBV29-1
d_gene: TRBD1
j_gene: TRBJ1-6
CDR3aa: CSARTGAYNSPLHF
CDR3nt: TGCAGCGCCCGGACAGGCGCCTATAATTCACCCCTCCACTTT

abundance: NA
v_gene: TRBV5-1
d_gene: NA
j_gene: TRBJ2-5
CDR3aa: CASRNGQRQETQYF
CDR3nt: TGCGCCAGCAGAAATGGACAAAGACAAGAGACCCAGTACTTC

abundance: NA
v_gene: TRBV25-1
d_gene: NA
j_gene: TRBJ2-2
CDR3aa: CASSEGSGELFF
CDR3nt: TGTGCCAGCAGTGAAGGGTCCGGGGAGCTGTTTTTT

abundance: few
v_gene: TRBV30
d_gene: TRBD2
j_gene: TRBJ2-7
CDR3aa: CAWSGWTSGGYLFYEQYF
CDR3nt: TGTGCCTGGAGTGGCTGGACTAGCGGGGGTTACTTATTCTACGAGCAGTACTTC

abundance: NA
v_gene: TRBV11-2
d_gene: NA
j_gene: TRBJ1-1
CDR3aa: CASSSGLNTEAFF
CDR3nt: TGTGCCAGCAGCTCGGGGTTGAACACTGAAGCTTTCTTT

abundance: NA
v_gene: TRBV7-9
d_gene: NA
j_gene: TRBJ2-6
CDR3aa: CASSSRTALTSGANVLTF
CDR3nt: TGTGCCAGCAGCTCCCGGACAGCTCTAACCTCTGGGGCCAACGTCCTGACTTTC

abundance: NA
v_gene: TRBV7-2
d_gene: NA
j_gene: TRBJ1-5
CDR3aa: CASSSGPYSNQPQHF
CDR3nt: TGTGCCAGCAGCTCTGGACCGTATAGCAATCAGCCCCAGCATTTT

abundance: few
v_gene: TRBV29-1
d_gene: TRBD2
j_gene: TRBJ2-7
CDR3aa: CSVDSSGGSEQYF
CDR3nt: TGCAGCGTCGACTCTAGCGGGGGCAGTGAGCAGTACTTC

abundance: NA
v_gene: TRBV6-5
d_gene: NA
j_gene: TRBJ2-5
CDR3aa: CASSVLGSQETQYF
CDR3nt: TGTGCCAGCAGTGTACTAGGATCACAAGAGACCCAGTACTTC

abundance: few
v_gene: TRBV5-4
d_gene: NA
j_gene: TRBJ1-1
CDR3aa: CASSLVPANTEAFF
CDR3nt: TGTGCCAGCAGCTTGGTTCCAGCCAACACTGAAGCTTTCTTT

abundance: once
v_gene: TRBV19
d_gene: TRBD1
j_gene: TRBJ2-5
CDR3aa: CASSPRDRETQYF
CDR3nt: TGTGCCAGTAGTCCACGGGACAGGGAGACCCAGTACTTC